This T cell receptor beta chain was observed in a study of cytomegalovirus exposure and HLA in healthy donors. Turning to this clone: The target antigen is unknown.

Trimming at V came to 3 bases and at J to 10 bases, leaving 6 bases not matched to a gene. Germline CDR1 and CDR2: MRHNA and SNTAGT. The CDR3 has 14 residues. The study ran its PCR with 60 Vbeta and 13 Jbeta primers. Measured with immunoSEQ multiplex PCR; TCRdb has only the in-frame clones, and not every one. The repertoire has roughly 110,000 clones, around 82% of them found once; the top ten carry roughly 5%. Whole-study findings and limits: Rare TCR sequences predominated, though certain public TCRs were found in many donors. A previous analysis found most TCR beta V segments productive roughly 90% or roughly 30% of the time. Sequencing likely caused a cluster of highly shared sequence variants. In a later analysis, specific HLA alleles were associated with approximately 17,000 TCR beta sequences at a 0.05 false discovery rate.

This TCR came from a young woman in good health and CMV-seropositive. The sample taken for sequencing was PBMCs. This sequence joins TRBV6-4 and TRBJ1-6, with 7 bases that match TRBD1. The DNA of the CDR3 is TGTGCCAGCAGTGAAGGGGGCCTTAAGTCACCCCTCCACTTT. It translates to CASSEGGLKSPLHF.